The 17 T cell receptor beta chains below come from one sample, sequenced in a study of blood T cell repertoires in COVID-19. Generated by immunoSEQ multiplex PCR, the TCRdb table keeps only in-frame clones and is missing some. The top ten hold approximately 9% of the sample, which has under 250,000 clones, about four fifths seen once. Sample: peripheral blood. All receptors come from a man aged 40-49 years with active or convalescent COVID-19.

The chain combines TRBV21-1 with TRBJ2-1; TRBD1 is the table's D call and was not checked against the DNA. TRBV21-1 is classified as a pseudogene. This CDR3 has 13 amino acids. The CDR3 nucleotides read TGTGCCAGCAGCACAGGCACCGCAGATGAGCAGTTCTTC. Its protein product is CASSTGTADEQFF.

This clone was observed once. The chain has TRBV5-1 and TRBJ2-6; D might be TRBD2 (5 bases). V was cut by 9 bases and J by 2 bases, with 15 bases left in between. Looked up from germline, CDR1 is SGHRS and CDR2 is YFSETQ. This CDR3 contains 15 residues. The chain's CDR3 is CATRLGSTGANVLTF. The CDR3 nucleotides read TGCGCCACCCGATTGGGGAGCACTGGGGCCAACGTCCTGACTTTC. Full variable domain (outside the CDR3, taken from reference TRBV5-1 and TRBJ2-6): KAGVTQTPRYLIKTRGQQVTLSCSPISGHRSVSWYQQTPGQGLQFLFEYFSETQRNKGNFPGRFSGRQFSNSRSEMNVSTLELGDSALYLCATRLGSTGANVLTFGAGSRLTVL.

The rearrangement uses TRBV24-1 and TRBJ2-3; D may be TRBD1 (6 bases). Per germline, CDR1 KGHDR and CDR2 SFDVKD. The CDR3 is made up of 13 amino acids. V was cut by 11 bases and J by 2 bases, with 13 bases left in between. For the CDR3, the DNA is TGTGCCATTCAGGGGACCTACACAGATACGCAGTATTTT. It translates to CAIQGTYTDTQYF.

This clone was seen a handful of times. The chain is built from TRBV19 and TRBJ1-3; TRBD1 aligns across 8 bases. In germline, CDR1 is LNHDA, CDR2 SQIVND (reference sequence). J lost 0 bases, V lost 3 bases, and 1 base had no gene match. The CDR3 runs 15 residues. The CDR3 DNA is TGTGCCAGTAGTATGGACAGGGCCTCTGGAAACACCATATATTTT. Protein product: CASSMDRASGNTIYF.

The V and J genes are TRBV6-1 and TRBJ1-2; TRBD1 might be the D (5 bases). There are 15 residues in the CDR3. The V end lost 2 bases, the J end lost 4 bases, and 14 bases lay between the germline ends. Germline lookup yields CDR1 MNHNS and CDR2 SASEGT. The chain's CDR3 is CASSETLGGGYGYTF. CDR3 DNA: TGTGCCAGCAGTGAAACCCTCGGGGGTGGCTATGGCTACACCTTC.

This clone was found a few times. The chain uses TRBV4-3 and TRBJ1-1; 9 positions agree with TRBD1. CDR3 length: 17 residues. The V segment lost 4 bases and the J segment 4 bases; nucleotides outside the gene matches: 13. Germline CDR1 and CDR2: LGHNA and YSLEER. The DNA of the CDR3 is TGCGCCAGCAGCCGAGGCGCTACAGGGGGCGAGAGCACTGAAGCTTTCTTT. It is translated as CASSRGATGGESTEAFF.

In nucleotides, the CDR3 is TGCAGCGTTGAACAGACGGGACTAGTAACCGGGGAGCTGTTTTTT. Its translation: CSVEQTGLVTGELFF. This chain links TRBV29-1 with TRBJ2-2; 8 nucleotides match TRBD2. Germline CDR1 reads SQVTM; CDR2 reads ANQGSEA. Trimming removed 2 bases from V and 5 bases from J; junction bases left unmatched: 7. The CDR3 has 15 residues.

The chain employs TRBV19 and TRBJ2-3, with D perhaps TRBD1 (5 bases). Germline CDR1 and CDR2: LNHDA and SQIVND (reference sequence). The CDR3 is 15 residues long. Trimming stripped 2 bases from V and 3 bases from J, with 12 bases between. The CDR3 is CASSITYRLTDTQYF. CDR3 DNA: TGTGCCAGTAGTATAACGTACAGGCTAACAGATACGCAGTATTTT.

This clone was observed a handful of times. The chain has TRBV7-8 and TRBJ1-6; TRBD1 aligns across 7 bases. CDR1 and CDR2 (germline): SGHVS, FQNEAQ. V lost 3 bases, J lost 5 bases, and 4 bases stayed unmatched. The CDR3 runs to 15 residues. The CDR3 spells CASSFITGDNSPLHF. The CDR3 nucleotides are TGTGCCAGCAGCTTTATCACAGGGGATAATTCACCCCTCCACTTT.

This chain uses TRBV29-1 with TRBJ2-2; D might be TRBD2 (6 bases). Germline lookup yields CDR1 SQVTM and CDR2 ANQGSEA. The CDR3 runs 13 residues. Trimming cost V 7 bases and J 6 bases, with 15 bases left between them. CDR3 protein: CSGLVGGSGELFF. CDR3 nucleotide sequence: TGCAGCGGGCTAGTCGGGGGTTCCGGGGAGCTGTTTTTT.

This clone appeared a few times. J is TRBJ1-4 and V is TRBV7-2; 7 nucleotides line up with TRBD1. The V gene's germline CDR1 is SGHTA and CDR2 FQGNSA. V lost 5 bases and J lost 8; bases outside the gene matches: 11. The CDR3 contains 15 residues. CDR3 DNA: TGTGCCAGCAGCCTTCTGGGGGACAGATGGGAAAAACTGTTTTTT. It specifies CASSLLGDRWEKLFF.

V is TRBV27 and J is TRBJ1-2, with 10 bases aligning to TRBD1. The CDR3 consists of 16 residues. Germline V gives CDR1 MNHEY, CDR2 SMNVEV (reference sequence). V shed 2 bases, J shed 6 bases, and the junction held 9 bases outside the gene matches. The CDR3 DNA is TGTGCCAGCAGTTTAACTCCGGACAGGGGGAAAAATGGCTACACCTTC. This translates into CASSLTPDRGKNGYTF.

This clone appeared a few times. V gene TRBV6-2 or TRBV6-3 combines with J gene TRBJ1-1, with D perhaps TRBD1 (6 bases). This CDR3 has 12 residues. Germline CDR1 is MNHEY and CDR2 is SVGEGT. V was cut by 5 bases and J by 8 bases, with 12 bases left in between. The CDR3 sequence: CASSRGNAEAFF. The CDR3 DNA reads as TGTGCCAGCAGTAGGGGGAATGCGGAAGCTTTCTTT.

This clone was recorded only once. The chain couples TRBV18 to TRBJ1-1; possibly TRBD1 for D (6 bases). V was pared by 0 bases and J by 2 bases, with 10 bases between. Germline V gene sequence: CDR1 KGHSH, CDR2 LQKENI. The CDR3 sequence is 15 residues long. The CDR3 region is CASSPPTGGNTEAFF. CDR3 bases: TGTGCCAGCTCACCACCGACAGGAGGAAACACTGAAGCTTTCTTT.

The chain is built from TRBV29-1 and TRBJ2-7; 8 bases line up with TRBD1. Trimming at V came to 5 bases and at J to 12 bases, leaving 9 bases not matched to a gene. Per germline, CDR1 SQVTM and CDR2 ANQGSEA. The CDR3 runs 11 residues. The CDR3 DNA reads TGCAGCGTTTCCGTGGGACAGGTTGCGTACTTC. This sequence encodes CSVSVGQVAYF.

The V and J genes are TRBV10-3 and TRBJ2-7; possible D gene TRBD2, 6 bases. Trimming took off 9 bases at V and 5 bases at J, with 14 bases between the two ends. Germline V gene data show CDR1 as ENHRY and CDR2 as SYGVKD. CDR3 length equals 12 residues. CDR3 residues: CAIGGSSNEQYF. In DNA form, the CDR3 reads TGTGCCATAGGAGGGTCATCTAACGAGCAGTACTTC.

This clone was detected once. The chain couples TRBV7-9 to TRBJ1-2, with D possibly being TRBD1 (6 bases). CDR3 length: 15 residues. The germline gives CDR1 SEHNR, CDR2 FQNEAQ (reference sequence). V was shortened by 1 base and J by 4 bases, with 13 bases between the two germline ends. The DNA of the CDR3 is TGTGCCAGCAGCTTAGGTTCAGGGGTTGGCTATGGCTACACCTTC. This sequence encodes CASSLGSGVGYGYTF. Supplemented by reference TRBV7-9 and TRBJ1-2, the full variable domain reads DTGVSQNPRHKITKRGQNVTFRCDPISEHNRLYWYRQTLGQGPEFLTYFQNEAQLEKSRLLSDRFSAERPKGSFSTLEIQRTEQGDSAMYLCASSLGSGVGYGYTFGSGTRLTVV.